A single T cell receptor (beta chain) is shown here with its context. This sample was included in a study of CD8 T cells in Susac syndrome. Random hexamers were used to reverse transcribe the RNA input (about 0.5 to 1 ug). Amplification of the TCR beta CDR3 was carried out by immunoSEQ multiplex PCR, which spanned a total of 54 Vbeta and 13 Jbeta segments. Each CDR3 protein gets one entry after TCRdb re-called the immunoSEQ multiplex PCR reads with MiXCR. This sample has some 120,000 distinct CDR3 sequences, with 80% to 95% found just once. From germline, CDR1 is SGHTA and CDR2 FQGNSA. Between the trimmed V and J ends, which lost 0 bases and 6 bases, there was a span of 6 bases. The CDR3 runs to 13 residues. In blood CD8+ and CD4+ T cells, TCR beta underwent sequencing. Purification of the CD8+ and CD4+ T cells relied on negative isolation, and TEMRA cells underwent FACS enrichment.

The TCR comes from a human donor in good health. Sequences were obtained from CD4+ T cells from PBMCs. V is TRBV7-2 and J is TRBJ1-5, with no clear D. CDR3 nucleotides: TGTGCCAGCAGCTTAGCTATCGGTCAGCCCCAGCATTTT. As protein: CASSLAIGQPQHF.